The 24 T cell receptor beta chains listed next were all sequenced from one sample in a study of shared clonotypes between healthy human individuals (dated by TCRdb to the early 2020s). Libraries were prepared through the immunoSEQ multiplex PCR assay. The clones in this table, taken by TCRdb from immuneACCESS, are in-frame only. Not every clone is retained; where verified, under half of the shortfall comes from an unresolved V gene, and the cause of the rest is unknown. The sample table records under 200,000 clones; approximately 92% of these occur just once. Of the sample, around 0.067% is held by the ten largest clones. Material: naive CD4+ T cells sorted from blood. Per the publication, the cell subset or site label means: CD45RA+ positively selected. These receptors came from a woman aged 25 to 39 in good health.

The chain recombines TRBV27 with TRBJ2-2; 7 bases fit TRBD1. Looked up from germline, CDR1 is MNHEY and CDR2 is SMNVEV (reference sequence). The CDR3 contains 16 residues. Losses at the gene ends were 3 bases for V and 7 bases for J; bases not matched to a gene: 11. CDR3 sequence: CASSFHRGGDIGELFF. The CDR3 DNA is TGTGCCAGCAGTTTCCACAGGGGCGGCGACATCGGGGAGCTGTTTTTT.

The gene calls are TRBV19 and TRBJ2-3; 7 bases are a match to TRBD2. J gave up 0 bases and V 5 bases, and 8 bases lay outside the gene matches. Germline V CDR1 and CDR2: LNHDA, SQIVND (reference sequence). This CDR3 is built from 16 residues. CDR3 sequence: CASSLQVSGSTDTQYF. The CDR3 region has the DNA TGTGCCAGTAGTCTACAGGTTAGCGGGAGCACAGATACGCAGTATTTT.

The J gene is TRBJ2-3, the V gene TRBV30; D gene uncertain. This CDR3 is 15 amino acids long. Trimming left V 0 bases short and J 0 bases short, with 10 bases between. The germline CDR1 and CDR2 sequences are GTSNPN and SVGIG (reference sequence). The CDR3 DNA reads as TGTGCCTGGAGTGTACTCACCCCTAGCACAGATACGCAGTATTTT. This encodes CAWSVLTPSTDTQYF.

The chain couples TRBV10-3 to TRBJ2-5, with D hard to call. The J call may be faulty, since TRBJ2-7 better matches the DNA end. This CDR3 comprises 13 residues. Germline CDR1 ENHRY, CDR2 SYGVKD. The CDR3 reads CAISESGPYEQYF. The DNA for the CDR3 is TGTGCCATCAGTGAGTCAGGTCCCTACGAGCAGTACTTC.

The chain employs TRBV5-6 and TRBJ1-5; TRBD1 matches 12 bases. Germline assignment: CDR1 SGHDT and CDR2 YYEEEE. The CDR3 sequence is 17 residues long. J was trimmed by 4 bases and V by 2 bases; bases with no gene match: 7. The CDR3 loop reads CASSLLGQGARNQPQHF. The DNA of the CDR3 is TGTGCCAGCAGCTTACTGGGACAGGGGGCGCGGAATCAGCCCCAGCATTTT.

The genes are TRBV11-2 and TRBJ1-1; D remains unclear. The CDR3 runs to 13 residues. Between the trimmed V and J ends, which lost 5 bases and 1 base, there was a span of 8 bases. Germline V gives CDR1 SGHAT, CDR2 FQNNGV. The CDR3 DNA is TGTGCCAGCAGCACAACAGAGAACACTGAAGCTTTCTTT. Its translation: CASSTTENTEAFF.

The chain recombines TRBV29-1 with TRBJ1-2, with a tentative D call TRBD1 (5 bases). This CDR3 region has 12 residues. V was pared by 5 bases and J by 1 base, with 8 bases between. Germline V lookup: CDR1 SQVTM, CDR2 ANQGSEA. The chain's CDR3 is CSVLQDNYGYTF. The CDR3 DNA sequence: TGCAGCGTTTTACAGGATAACTATGGCTACACCTTC.

As concerns this clone: The same CDR3 can be traced to other DNA sequences in this sample. V and J are TRBV30 and TRBJ1-5; D ambiguous. V was cut by 3 bases and J by 2 bases, with 8 bases left in between. Germline V gene sequence: CDR1 GTSNPN, CDR2 SVGIG (reference sequence). This CDR3 region has 13 residues. In DNA, the CDR3 is TGTGCCTGGAGCTCTGGGGGCAATCAGCCCCAGCATTTT. Protein sequence: CAWSSGGNQPQHF.

The chain couples TRBV7-2 to TRBJ2-2; TRBD1 is a possible D gene (6 bases). The CDR3 runs to 18 residues. The V gene's germline CDR1 is SGHTA and CDR2 FQGNSA. V shed 2 bases and J shed 0 bases, with 16 bases lying between them. In DNA form, the CDR3 reads TGTGCCAGCAGCTTAAGTCCGACAGGCCCCGCGAACACCGGGGAGCTGTTTTTT. Its translation is CASSLSPTGPANTGELFF. Based on the CDR3 plus reference TRBV7-2 and TRBJ2-2, the full variable domain is GAGVSQSPSNKVTEKGKDVELRCDPISGHTALYWYRQSLGQGLEFLIYFQGNSAPDKSGLPSDRFSAERTGGSVSTLTIQRTQQEDSAVYLCASSLSPTGPANTGELFFGEGSRLTVL.

The count of this clone is one. The chain is built from TRBV9 and TRBJ2-7, with 7 bases matching TRBD2. Per the germline V gene, CDR1 is SGDLS and CDR2 is YYNGEE. V trimming: 0 bases; J trimming: 6 bases; junction bases outside the gene matches: 12. The length of the CDR3 is 16 residues. The CDR3 nucleotides read TGTGCCAGCAGCGTAGATGGGACTATTTCACGCCCCGAGCAGTACTTC. It translates to CASSVDGTISRPEQYF.

This chain links TRBV28 with TRBJ2-7; 9 bases line up with TRBD1. With V trimmed by 5 bases and J by 4 bases, 9 bases remained unmatched. The CDR3 is 15 amino acids. Germline loops: CDR1 MDHEN, CDR2 SYDVKM. The DNA for the CDR3 is TGTGCCAGCAGTCTTATCGACAGGGGGTCTTACGAGCAGTACTTC. Its translation: CASSLIDRGSYEQYF.

This clone was counted a single time. CDR3 sequence reads: CASTRRGVRRNTEAFF. In DNA, the CDR3 is TGTGCCAGCACCCGGAGAGGAGTCCGGAGGAACACTGAAGCTTTCTTT. The V gene is TRBV7-2, the J gene TRBJ1-1; D gene ambiguous. The V end lost 7 bases, the J end lost 1 base, and 19 bases lay between the germline ends. The CDR3 covers 16 residues. Germline assignment: CDR1 SGHTA and CDR2 FQGNSA.

The chain employs TRBV2 and TRBJ2-3; D unresolved. CDR1 and CDR2 from the germline V gene are SNHLY and FYNNEI. Trimming took 2 bases from V and 1 from J, leaving 7 bases between them. The CDR3 sequence is 14 residues long. CDR3 bases: TGTGCCAGCAGTGAATTGGTGGGCACAGATACGCAGTATTTT. This codes for CASSELVGTDTQYF.

The chain uses TRBV11-2 and TRBJ1-2; D call uncertain. Trimming pared 0 bases from V and 8 bases from J, leaving 16 bases between. The germline gives CDR1 SGHAT, CDR2 FQNNGV. The CDR3 totals 15 residues. The CDR3, as DNA: TGTGCCAGCAGCTTAGATAACGGCGGGCCGGTCGGCTACACCTTC. Residues: CASSLDNGGPVGYTF.

This chain links TRBV10-3 with TRBJ1-2; no definite D call. CDR1 and CDR2 (germline): ENHRY, SYGVKD. Trimming left V 3 bases short and J 4 bases short, with 12 bases between. The CDR3 length is 14 residues. The CDR3 region is CAISEDLGGYGYTF. The CDR3 DNA follows: TGTGCCATCAGTGAAGACCTCGGAGGCTATGGCTACACCTTC.

This clone has only a few counts. Other DNA sequences from this sample encode an identical CDR3 as well. The V gene is TRBV5-1, the J gene TRBJ1-1; no clear D gene. The V gene's germline CDR1 is SGHRS and CDR2 YFSETQ. V was clipped by 0 bases and J by 3 bases, with 6 bases between them. The CDR3 sequence is 13 residues long. CDR3 sequence reads: CASSLAGDTEAFF. Here the CDR3 DNA reads TGCGCCAGCAGCTTGGCTGGGGACACTGAAGCTTTCTTT.

This rearrangement joins TRBV19 to TRBJ2-5; 7 bases map to TRBD1. The V and J ends lost 4 bases and 1 base, in that order; junction bases with no gene match: 12. Germline V lookup: CDR1 LNHDA, CDR2 SQIVND (reference sequence). This CDR3 is built from 17 residues. The CDR3 DNA sequence: TGTGCCAGTAGTACAGCTCTCCCCCGGGACAGCCAAGAGACCCAGTACTTC. Residues: CASSTALPRDSQETQYF.

V is TRBV5-4 and J is TRBJ2-1; 8 nucleotides match TRBD2. This CDR3 is 15 amino acids long. Germline lookup yields CDR1 SGHNT and CDR2 YYREEE (reference sequence). The V and J ends lost 0 bases and 6 bases, in that order; junction bases with no gene match: 5. The CDR3 bases are TGTGCCAGCAGCTTGGGGCGGGAGGCCAGCAATGAGCAGTTCTTC. It codes for CASSLGREASNEQFF.

This chain uses TRBV11-2 with TRBJ2-7, with 9 bases lining up with TRBD2. The germline V gene encodes CDR1 SGHAT and CDR2 FQNNGV. The CDR3 spans 16 residues. J gave up 1 base and V 2 bases, and 6 bases lay outside the gene matches. DNA of the CDR3: TGTGCCAGCAGCTTAATAGCGGGAGAGGGATCCTACGAGCAGTACTTC. Its protein product is CASSLIAGEGSYEQYF.

This rearrangement joins TRBV19 to TRBJ2-7; 7 nucleotides line up with TRBD1. The CDR3 contains 14 residues. CDR1 and CDR2 from the germline V gene are LNHDA and SQIVND (reference sequence). V was clipped by 5 bases and J by 3 bases; unmatched bases: 7. The CDR3 DNA is TGTGCCAGTAGTCCGTGGGACAGTGGCTACGAGCAGTACTTC. It encodes CASSPWDSGYEQYF.

The gene calls are TRBV18 and TRBJ1-1; 9 bases map to TRBD1. CDR3 length equals 18 residues. V gave up 1 base and J gave up 1 base; unmatched junction bases: 10. The germline V gene has CDR1 KGHSH and CDR2 LQKENI. DNA of the CDR3: TGTGCCAGCTCACCACGCGGAGCTCCGGGACAGGGGAACACTGAAGCTTTCTTT. It yields the protein CASSPRGAPGQGNTEAFF.

The chain couples TRBV4-1 to TRBJ2-1; 8 bases line up with TRBD2. Looked up from germline, CDR1 is MGHRA and CDR2 is YSYEKL. J gave up 5 bases and V 4 bases, and 10 bases lay outside the gene matches. There are 16 residues in the CDR3. CDR3 sequence reads: CASSLGTGLANNEQFF. The CDR3 coding sequence is TGCGCCAGCAGCCTCGGAACCGGACTAGCAAACAATGAGCAGTTCTTC.

The chain employs TRBV27 and TRBJ2-7, with TRBD1 as a possible D gene (6 bases). V was trimmed by 8 bases and J by 3 bases, leaving 23 bases between them. There are 16 residues in the CDR3. CDR1 is MNHEY and CDR2 is SMNVEV in the germline V gene (reference sequence). In DNA, the CDR3 is TGTGCCAGCCCCCCTCGCGACAGGCCTCCATGCTACGAGCAGTACTTC. Its translation is CASPPRDRPPCYEQYF.

The genes are TRBV7-2 and TRBJ2-1; D unresolved. The germline V and J ends were trimmed by 1 base and 4 bases, with 8 bases remaining between them. CDR3 size: 14 residues. CDR1 SGHTA and CDR2 FQGNSA come from the germline V gene. The CDR3 loop reads CASSLEPAYNEQFF. DNA of the CDR3: TGTGCCAGCAGCTTAGAACCCGCTTACAATGAGCAGTTCTTC.